This T cell receptor (beta chain) was sequenced for a study of CD8+ T cells in alopecia areata. Whole-study results and caveats: Patients shared TCRs less clearly than mice did, possibly for HLA-related reasons.

Following RNA extraction, reverse transcription yielded cDNA that acted as the sequencing template. Libraries were prepared by immunoSEQ multiplex PCR; TCRdb keeps only in-frame clonotypes and omits some of them. The table records 200,000 to 250,000 clones, around 62% of them present only once. Lesional scalp punch biopsies and peripheral blood were collected from alopecia areata patients. Sorting from PBMCs produced CD4+ and CD8+ T cells. V shed 0 bases, J shed 4 bases, and the junction held 3 bases outside the gene matches. Germline assignment: CDR1 SGHNT and CDR2 YYREEE (reference sequence). The CDR3 length is 15 residues. In its sample, this clone was seen a few times. Its antigen is undetermined.

The sample here was CD4+ T cells sorted from blood, taken at week 0. The chain links TRBV5-4 to TRBJ2-7, with TRBD2 matching 11 bases. The receptor was derived from a human donor with alopecia areata. CDR3 sequence: CASSLEGLADYEQYF. DNA for the CDR3: TGTGCCAGCAGCTTGGAGGGACTAGCGGATTACGAGCAGTACTTC. Using reference TRBV5-4 and TRBJ2-7 for the parts outside the CDR3, the full variable domain is ETGVTQSPTHLIKTRGQQVTLRCSSQSGHNTVSWYQQALGQGPQFIFQYYREEENGRGNFPPRFSGLQFPNYSSELNVNALELDDSALYLCASSLEGLADYEQYFGPGTRLTVT.